This T cell receptor beta chain was captured in a study of T cell responses to AZD1222 COVID-19 vaccine listed by TCRdb under 2021. For context, the study as a whole: TCR sequencing was performed for about 240 trial participants, of whom about 200 were given two doses of AZD1222 and 26 were given two doses of MenACWY control vaccine. Enrollment into the trials was organized by age into subgroups of 18-55, 56-69 and 70-plus years, and those subgroups contained roughly 140, 27 and 60 TCR-sequenced participants, respectively. What the work shows at the level of the full study, not this receptor alone: The whole spike protein was spanned by vaccine-associated CD4 TCRs, and dominant responses were seen in regions 160-218 and 743-854. Conclusions about previously exposed vaccinees are limited because only five to seven AZD1222 recipients were SARS-CoV-2 seropositive at baseline. No day 14 peak-response samples were available, so repertoires were characterized only after the peak T cell response. Spike-specific TCR breadth and depth rose significantly after two AZD1222 doses compared with day 0 and with MenACWY recipients. Participants were mostly white British, with more females than males. The authors suggested clonal diversity may have been underestimated. Nearly half of unique spike-specific TCRs reportedly recognized epitopes outside regions mutated in the B.1.351 and B.1.1.7 variants. The 56-69-year group was small, and its depth increase did not reach significance, likely because of low power.

As regards this clone: It lacks a known antigen. Within one base of it there is no much larger clone, and no base qualities were kept.

The CDR3 starts with the cysteine, ends with the phenylalanine, and has 12 residues. The DNA shown is the 36-base CDR3, in frame from base 1. Between the V and J ends, shortened by 1 base and 9 bases respectively, the junction contains 12 bases. CDR1 SQVTM and CDR2 ANQGSEA were looked up in the germline V gene. Interpreted using the paper, the time point label stands for: about 28 days (+/-7) after the second vaccine dose. AZD1222 recipients given second doses at about 4 weeks or at about 12 weeks were pooled, since spike-specific TCR depth and breadth were not found to differ between the two schedules. Vaccinee samples came from UK trials COV001 and COV002, including a single-blind randomized controlled phase 2/3 trial of AZD1222 (ChAdOx1 nCoV-19) in healthy adults. For TCRbeta chain sequencing, PBMC samples were collected from trial participants at day 0 and at day 28 after the second dose. The CDR3 regions of human TCRbeta chains were subjected to immunosequencing. In the authors' own workflow: Repertoire TCRs were matched against a reference library of SARS-CoV-2-specific TCRs generated with the MIRA antigen-specificity platform. Breadth was defined as the fraction of unique TCRs that were SARS-CoV-2-associated. Depth was defined as the fraction of total T cells that were SARS-CoV-2-associated. Using the MIRA data, each spike-specific TCR was mapped to the spike region that the TCR reacts to and placed in a CD4 or CD8 class. Log10-transformed breadth and depth values were compared by one-way ANOVA with Sidak's multiple comparisons tests. The table was pulled from immuneACCESS by TCRdb, which kept in-frame rearrangements only. Such tables lose some clones; where checked, under half of the loss comes from unresolved V genes, and the rest has no known cause. V and J calls and clone size come straight from that table; D and trimming were deduced from the DNA. The table for this sample lists 95,000 to 100,000 clones; less than 85% of them were counted only once. Over 12% of the sample is taken by the ten largest.

This specimen was peripheral blood, taken 28 days after the second AZD1222 dose. The sequence links TRBV29-1 to TRBJ1-1; confidence is insufficient to name the D gene. The source is an adult who received the AZD1222 COVID-19 vaccine. The DNA sequence is as follows: TGCAGCGTTGAAGTTGTCGGATCAAAAGCTTTCTTT. The encoded protein is CSVEVVGSKAFF.